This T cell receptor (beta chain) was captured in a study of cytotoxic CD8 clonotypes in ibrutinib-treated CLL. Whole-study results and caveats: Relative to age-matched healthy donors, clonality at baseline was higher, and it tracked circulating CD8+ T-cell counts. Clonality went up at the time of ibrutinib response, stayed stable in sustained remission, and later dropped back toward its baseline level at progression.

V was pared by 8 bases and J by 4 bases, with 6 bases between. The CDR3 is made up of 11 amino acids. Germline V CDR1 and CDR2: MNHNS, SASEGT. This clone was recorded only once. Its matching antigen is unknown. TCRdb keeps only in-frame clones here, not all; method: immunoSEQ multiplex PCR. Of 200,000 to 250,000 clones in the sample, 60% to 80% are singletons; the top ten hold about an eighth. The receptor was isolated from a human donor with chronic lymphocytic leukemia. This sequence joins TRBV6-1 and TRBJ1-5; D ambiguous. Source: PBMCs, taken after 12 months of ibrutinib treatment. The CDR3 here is CASGLNQPQHF. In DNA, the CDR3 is TGTGCCAGCGGCCTGAATCAGCCCCAGCATTTT.